Sequencing of this TCR beta chain was carried out in a study of blood T cell repertoires in COVID-19. Study overall: Spain, Italy and the United States supplied samples that represented acute and convalescent COVID-19. T cells, B-cell-depleted T cells, or PBMCs provided the cDNA or gDNA that served as material.

CDR1 is SGHDN, CDR2 FVKESK, per germline. This CDR3 contains 16 residues. V gave up 2 bases and J gave up 2 bases; unmatched junction bases: 3. The authors' processing: Nucleated cell counts were estimated from reference gene primer amplification. Clones were read by immunoSEQ multiplex PCR, and TCRdb kept only the in-frame ones, dropping some. The V and J calls and clone size are taken from that table; D and trimming were inferred from the DNA. Among fewer than 250,000 clones, around nine tenths were seen once, and the ten largest hold under 15%. Participant age was roughly 18 to 90 years, and participants resided in roughly 25 US areas.

This rearrangement joins TRBV14 to TRBJ1-3; 10 bases are shared with TRBD1. The TCR sequence derives from a woman aged 45-65 years with acute COVID-19. The material sequenced was PBMCs or T cells enriched from blood (not recorded which). The CDR3 spells CASSQLDRGPGNTIYF. Here the CDR3 DNA reads TGTGCCAGCAGCCAACTTGACAGGGGGCCTGGAAACACCATATATTTT.